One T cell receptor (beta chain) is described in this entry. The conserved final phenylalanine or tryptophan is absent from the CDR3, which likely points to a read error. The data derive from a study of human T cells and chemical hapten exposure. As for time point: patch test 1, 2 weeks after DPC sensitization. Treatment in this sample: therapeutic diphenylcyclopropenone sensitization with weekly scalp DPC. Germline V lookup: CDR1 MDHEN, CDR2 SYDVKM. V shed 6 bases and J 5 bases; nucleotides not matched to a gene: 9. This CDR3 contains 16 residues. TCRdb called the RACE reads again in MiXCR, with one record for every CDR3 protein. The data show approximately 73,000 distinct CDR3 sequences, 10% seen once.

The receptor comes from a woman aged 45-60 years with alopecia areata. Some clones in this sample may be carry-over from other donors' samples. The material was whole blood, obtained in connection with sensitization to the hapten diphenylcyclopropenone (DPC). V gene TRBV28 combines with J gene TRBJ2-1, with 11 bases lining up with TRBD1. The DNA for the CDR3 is TGTGCCAGCAGCTCACCCCGGACAGGGGGCCACAATGAGCAGTTCTCC. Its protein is CASSSPRTGGHNEQFS.